This entry is about one T cell receptor (beta chain). Its antigen is not known. The data are from a study of cytomegalovirus exposure and HLA in healthy donors. Germline V gene data show CDR1 as KGHSH and CDR2 as LQKENI. The junction had 7 bases not matched to a gene; V was cut back by 4 bases and J by 4 bases. CDR3 size: 15 residues. General study points: Researchers catalogued 150 or so TCR beta chains as cytomegalovirus-associated. As confirmed in vitro, a few CMV-associated chains were specific for CMV antigens.

TCRdb keeps only in-frame clones here, not all; method: immunoSEQ multiplex PCR. The table includes some 350,000 clones, about 85% detected once. The V and J genes are TRBV18 and TRBJ2-7, with TRBD2 matching over 10 bases. This clonotype was sampled from a woman between 25 and 40 years old in good health and CMV-seropositive. The sequencing input was PBMCs. The CDR3 sequence: CASSLKRGGYYEQYF. Written as DNA, the CDR3 is TGTGCCAGCTCACTGAAGCGGGGGGGCTATTACGAGCAGTACTTC.